The 6 T cell receptor beta chains in this list originate from one sample, sequenced in a study of T cell responses to AZD1222 COVID-19 vaccine. Sequenced by immunoSEQ multiplex PCR; TCRdb stores in-frame clones only, minus some. The data show 200,000 or so clones, about 94% seen once. Sequenced here: peripheral blood, sampled 28 days after the second AZD1222 dose. Receptor source: an adult who received the AZD1222 COVID-19 vaccine.

The CDR3 coding sequence is TGTGCCAGCAGCTCGGAGGGGGGGCAAGGACAGCCCCAGCATTTT. This gives the protein CASSSEGGQGQPQHF. The V and J genes are TRBV5-5 and TRBJ1-5; the D gene is possibly TRBD1 (6 bases). Germline V gene data show CDR1 as SGHKS and CDR2 as YYEKEE (reference sequence). The V and J ends lost 3 bases and 7 bases respectively, with 17 bases between them. The CDR3 totals 15 residues.

The rearrangement links TRBV29-1 to TRBJ1-1; D is uncertain. The CDR3 runs to 13 residues. The V end lost 4 bases, the J end lost 5 bases, and 14 bases lay between the germline ends. Germline CDR1 reads SQVTM; CDR2 reads ANQGSEA. The DNA for the CDR3 is TGCAGCGTTGCGCCGGGTTTTGCGACTGAAGCTTTCTTT. It encodes CSVAPGFATEAFF.

The chain uses TRBV5-1 and TRBJ1-3; 8 bases align to TRBD1. The CDR3 covers 15 residues. Trimming took 3 bases from V and 2 from J; bases not matched to a gene: 4. Germline V lookup: CDR1 SGHRS, CDR2 YFSETQ. The chain's CDR3 is CASSWRQGPGNTIYF. CDR3 in DNA: TGCGCCAGCAGCTGGAGACAGGGGCCTGGAAACACCATATATTTT.

V and J are TRBV11-2 and TRBJ1-6; tentatively, D is TRBD1 (6 bases). Germline values: CDR1 SGHAT, CDR2 FQNNGV. The ends were cut back, 6 bases at V and 14 bases at J, with 14 bases in the middle. The CDR3 extends over 12 amino acids. The CDR3 loop is CASRSPGGALHF. The CDR3 coding sequence is TGTGCCAGCAGATCCCCCGGGGGCGCCCTCCACTTT.

The rearrangement links TRBV7-2 to TRBJ1-5, with D tentatively TRBD1 (5 bases). From germline, CDR1 is SGHTA and CDR2 FQGNSA. Trimming took off 1 base at V and 6 bases at J, with 13 bases between the two ends. This CDR3 is 15 amino acids long. CDR3 DNA sequence: TGTGCCAGCAGCTTAGAACGGGGGAGTAGTCAGCCCCAGCATTTT. This encodes CASSLERGSSQPQHF.

CDR3 region: CASSQTDSYYGYTF. The CDR3 coding sequence is TGTGCCAGCAGCCAAACCGACAGCTACTATGGCTACACCTTC. The chain employs TRBV4-2 and TRBJ1-2, with D maybe TRBD1 (5 bases). The ends were cut back, 2 bases at V and 3 bases at J, with 10 bases in the middle. Looked up from germline, CDR1 is LGHNA and CDR2 is YNFKEQ. The CDR3 contains 14 residues.